Only one count was recorded for the clone carrying this TCR beta chain. What it binds is unknown. These data come from a study of cytomegalovirus exposure and HLA in healthy donors. V shed 4 bases and J 2 bases; nucleotides not matched to a gene: 10. The CDR3 loop spans 16 amino acids. CDR1 is MGHRA and CDR2 is YSYEKL in the germline V gene. Study findings and constraints: Three chains tied to CMV proved CMV antigen-specific in vitro.

Each donor was nominally healthy when sampled (though unrecorded immune exposures were likely). PCR employed 60 Vbeta and 13 Jbeta primers. Profiling relied on immunoSEQ multiplex PCR, and the TCRdb table lists in-frame clones only, not all of them. This table holds 65,000 to 75,000 clones, 65% to 70% found once. The TCR sequence derives from a woman in her 30s in good health and CMV-seronegative. Sequencing was performed on PBMCs. The chain has TRBV4-1 and TRBJ1-1; TRBD1 aligns across 7 bases. CDR3: CASSPKPGQQNTEAFF. The CDR3 bases are TGCGCCAGCAGCCCTAAGCCGGGACAGCAAAACACTGAAGCTTTCTTT.